These 31 T cell receptor beta chains came from one sample sequenced in a study of cytomegalovirus exposure and HLA in healthy donors. Method: immunoSEQ multiplex PCR; TCRdb's copy keeps in-frame clones and lacks some. The sample carries approximately 100,000 clones, approximately 93% recorded once. Source material: PBMCs. Source of these receptors: a woman aged 25 to 39 in good health and CMV-seropositive.

The rearrangement links TRBV29-1 to TRBJ2-3, with 11 nucleotides matching TRBD2. The CDR3 runs 15 residues. Per germline, CDR1 SQVTM and CDR2 ANQGSEA. V lost 8 bases to trimming and J lost 6 bases; unmatched junction nucleotides: 13. This CDR3 is CSFGGVTSGTDTQYF. The CDR3, as DNA: TGCAGCTTTGGGGGCGTGACTAGCGGGACGGATACGCAGTATTTT.

The chain combines TRBV28 with TRBJ2-2, with 9 bases that match TRBD1. Looked up from germline, CDR1 is MDHEN and CDR2 is SYDVKM. Unmatched junction bases numbered 9, after V lost 7 bases and J lost 3 bases. CDR3 length: 16 residues. DNA for the CDR3: TGTGCCAGCATTATGGGGGACAGGGCGTACACCGGGGAGCTGTTTTTT. Residues: CASIMGDRAYTGELFF.

This rearrangement joins TRBV10-3 to TRBJ1-2; 7 bases align to TRBD1. Germline values: CDR1 ENHRY, CDR2 SYGVKD. There are 13 residues in the CDR3. V shed 11 bases, J shed 5 bases, and the junction held 11 bases outside the gene matches. DNA for the CDR3: TGTGCCGGAAACTCCGGGACAGAATATGGCTACACCTTC. Its translation: CAGNSGTEYGYTF.

This clone has more than one count but fewer than ten. The rearrangement joins TRBV27 to TRBJ2-6, with D unclear. Trimming stripped 4 bases from V and 0 bases from J, with 4 bases between. The CDR3 contains 14 residues. Germline V CDR1 and CDR2: MNHEY, SMNVEV (reference sequence). CDR3 residues: CASSSLSGANVLTF. CDR3 DNA sequence: TGTGCCAGCAGTTCCCTCTCTGGGGCCAACGTCCTGACTTTC.

CDR3 DNA sequence: TGCGCCAGCAACCGGTTCGCGGGGACAGATACGCAGTATTTT. This codes for CASNRFAGTDTQYF. V and J are TRBV5-1 and TRBJ2-3; D may be TRBD2 (6 bases). The CDR3 is 14 residues long. Germline-derived CDR1 and CDR2 are SGHRS and YFSETQ. Trimming pared 6 bases from V and 3 bases from J, leaving 14 bases between. The entire variable domain, with the rest obtained from reference TRBV5-1 and TRBJ2-3, is as follows: KAGVTQTPRYLIKTRGQQVTLSCSPISGHRSVSWYQQTPGQGLQFLFEYFSETQRNKGNFPGRFSGRQFSNSRSEMNVSTLELGDSALYLCASNRFAGTDTQYFGPGTRLTVL.

J is TRBJ1-4 and V is TRBV6-1; no firm D call. CDR1 and CDR2 from the germline V gene are MNHNS and SASEGT. V dropped 7 bases and J dropped 0 bases, with 9 bases sitting between them. This CDR3 has 14 residues. CDR3 sequence: CASNADPTNEKLFF. In DNA form, the CDR3 reads TGTGCCAGCAATGCAGATCCAACTAATGAAAAACTGTTTTTT.

The chain uses TRBV19 and TRBJ2-7; 12 bases agree with TRBD1. The CDR3 consists of 16 residues. Germline assignment: CDR1 LNHDA and CDR2 SQIVND (reference sequence). V dropped 3 bases and J dropped 6; count of bases not matched to a gene: 9. In DNA, the CDR3 is TGTGCCAGTAGTATTATGCCCGGGACAGGGGGCCTCGAGCAGTACTTC. Encoded protein: CASSIMPGTGGLEQYF.

The chain couples TRBV7-9 to TRBJ2-3; perhaps TRBD2 as D (6 bases). The germline V gene has CDR1 SEHNR and CDR2 FQNEAQ (reference sequence). This CDR3 contains 15 residues. Trimming took 5 bases from V and 0 from J, leaving 12 bases between them. DNA for the CDR3: TGTGCCAGCAGCCGTAGCGGATCTAGCACAGATACGCAGTATTTT. It encodes CASSRSGSSTDTQYF.

V and J are TRBV27 and TRBJ2-4; the D is unclear. Trimming cost V 5 bases and J 0 bases, with 5 bases left between them. The CDR3 is 13 residues long. Germline V lookup: CDR1 MNHEY, CDR2 SMNVEV (reference sequence). The CDR3 DNA is TGTGCCAGCAGTGGGCTAGCCAAAAACATTCAGTACTTC. Amino acids: CASSGLAKNIQYF.

The genes are TRBV9 and TRBJ2-1; D is unclear. V shed 0 bases and J shed 6 bases, with 13 bases lying between them. The CDR3 covers 15 residues. The V gene's germline CDR1 is SGDLS and CDR2 YYNGEE. CDR3 coding DNA: TGTGCCAGCAGCGTAGAGCCAGCGATCCTCAATGAGCAGTTCTTC. Protein: CASSVEPAILNEQFF.

V and J are TRBV19 and TRBJ2-5; a weak D match, TRBD1 (6 bases). V was clipped by 8 bases and J by 4 bases, with 20 bases between them. The CDR3 is made up of 15 amino acids. Germline V gives CDR1 LNHDA, CDR2 SQIVND (reference sequence). In DNA form, the CDR3 reads TGTGCCAGTCGACTTTGGACAGAATCCCCAGAGACCCAGTACTTC. It is translated as CASRLWTESPETQYF.

This rearrangement joins TRBV30 to TRBJ1-2, with D uncertain. From germline, CDR1 is GTSNPN and CDR2 SVGIG (reference sequence). The CDR3 sequence is 12 residues long. The V gene lost 0 bases and the J gene lost 5 bases, with 7 bases spanning the gap. CDR3 loop: CAWSVSGYGYTF. DNA for the CDR3: TGTGCCTGGAGTGTGTCGGGGTATGGCTACACCTTC.

The chain joins TRBV18 to TRBJ1-1; D is ambiguous. V was clipped by 6 bases and J by 4 bases, with 9 bases between them. Germline V gene lookup returns CDR1 KGHSH and CDR2 LQKENI. This CDR3 spans 12 amino acids. CDR3 residues: CASSPRRTEAFF. The CDR3 DNA reads as TGTGCCAGCTCCCCCCGTCGCACTGAAGCTTTCTTT. The full variable domain, completed using reference TRBV18 and TRBJ1-1, is NAGVMQNPRHLVRRRGQEARLRCSPMKGHSHVYWYRQLPEEGLKFMVYLQKENIIDESGMPKERFSAEFPKEGPSILRIQQVVRGDSAAYFCASSPRRTEAFFGQGTRLTVV.

The rearrangement uses TRBV28 and TRBJ2-5; D gene uncertain. CDR3 length equals 14 residues. The germline CDR1 and CDR2 sequences are MDHEN and SYDVKM. Trimming cost V 0 bases and J 0 bases, with 5 bases left between them. The DNA for the CDR3 is TGTGCCAGCAGTTTATGGGGCAACCAAGAGACCCAGTACTTC. It specifies CASSLWGNQETQYF.

The chain combines TRBV25-1 with TRBJ2-7; TRBD2 aligns across 7 bases. The J segment lost 4 bases and the V segment lost 3 bases, leaving 6 bases of the junction unmatched. Germline lookup yields CDR1 MGHDK and CDR2 SYGVNS. The CDR3 runs to 14 residues. The CDR3 bases are TGTGCCAGCAGTGACCACGGGGGGAGATACGAGCAGTACTTC. It translates to CASSDHGGRYEQYF.

The V call is TRBV6-1, the J call TRBJ2-7, with a tentative D call TRBD1 (6 bases). The CDR3 covers 13 residues. V was trimmed by 3 bases and J by 5 bases, leaving 11 bases between them. The germline gives CDR1 MNHNS, CDR2 SASEGT. The CDR3 spells CASSDHRAHEQYF. DNA for the CDR3: TGTGCCAGCAGTGACCACAGGGCCCACGAGCAGTACTTC.

The rearrangement joins TRBV28 to TRBJ2-7; 10 bases are shared with TRBD1. Germline V CDR1 and CDR2: MDHEN, SYDVKM. This CDR3 is built from 16 residues. Unmatched junction bases numbered 8, after V lost 3 bases and J lost 3 bases. The CDR3 DNA is TGTGCCAGCAGTTTTTCGACAGGGGGCGCAGGCTACGAGCAGTACTTC. Residues: CASSFSTGGAGYEQYF.

This clone appeared a single time. The rearrangement uses TRBV7-9 and TRBJ2-7; possible D gene TRBD2, 5 bases. Germline CDR1 is SEHNR and CDR2 is FQNEAQ (reference sequence). The CDR3 extends over 13 amino acids. The V and J ends lost 2 bases and 6 bases respectively, with 11 bases between them. CDR3 sequence (DNA): TGTGCCAGCAGCTTATTTGGGGAGTCCGAGCAGTACTTC. Translated, it gives CASSLFGESEQYF.

The V call is TRBV15, the J call TRBJ2-5; 7 nucleotides line up with TRBD1. The germline gives CDR1 LNHNV, CDR2 YYDKDF (reference sequence). CDR3 length: 16 residues. After removal of 1 base from V and 0 bases from J, the junction contained 5 bases not matched to a gene. Here the CDR3 reads CATSRGGGEYQETQYF. The CDR3 DNA sequence: TGTGCCACCAGCAGAGGAGGGGGCGAATACCAAGAGACCCAGTACTTC. The whole variable domain, filled in from reference TRBV15 and TRBJ2-5, reads DAMVIQNPRYQVTQFGKPVTLSCSQTLNHNVMYWYQQKSSQAPKLLFHYYDKDFNNEADTPDNFQSRRPNTSFCFLDIRSPGLGDTAMYLCATSRGGGEYQETQYFGPGTRLLVL.

V is TRBV30 and J is TRBJ1-3; tentative D call: TRBD1 (6 bases). Trimming left V 7 bases short and J 0 bases short, with 16 bases between. This CDR3 comprises 15 residues. The germline V gene encodes CDR1 GTSNPN and CDR2 SVGIG (reference sequence). CDR3 sequence (DNA): TGTGCCTCCTACTTGGACAGCAGCTCTGGAAACACCATATATTTT. Its protein product is CASYLDSSSGNTIYF.

The chain has TRBV7-2 and TRBJ2-5, with D unclear. With 5 bases removed from V and 0 bases from J, the gap between germline ends came to 7 bases. The CDR3 spans 13 residues. Germline V gene lookup returns CDR1 SGHTA and CDR2 FQGNSA. The CDR3 protein is CASSGDYQETQYF. As DNA, the CDR3 is TGTGCCAGCAGCGGAGACTACCAAGAGACCCAGTACTTC.

J is TRBJ1-1 and V is TRBV11-2; tentative D call: TRBD1 (6 bases). CDR1 is SGHAT and CDR2 is FQNNGV in the germline V gene. This CDR3 spans 17 amino acids. Deletions cut 3 bases from V and 6 bases from J, with 23 bases between. For the CDR3, the DNA is TGTGCCAGCAGCTTCCACGGCAAAGTTGGGGGCGGCTCTGAAGCTTTCTTT. Amino acid sequence: CASSFHGKVGGGSEAFF.

V gene TRBV7-2 combines with J gene TRBJ2-5; 7 bases map to TRBD1. V shed 5 bases and J 7 bases; nucleotides not matched to a gene: 7. The length of the CDR3 is 13 residues. Germline lookup yields CDR1 SGHTA and CDR2 FQGNSA. CDR3 amino acids: CASSNRGTGTQYF. DNA of the CDR3: TGTGCCAGCAGCAACAGGGGCACGGGGACCCAGTACTTC.

The CDR3 here is CAWSDWDSHGYTF. For the CDR3, the DNA is TGTGCCTGGAGTGACTGGGACAGCCACGGCTACACCTTC. The chain joins TRBV30 to TRBJ1-2, with 7 bases matching TRBD1. The CDR3 covers 13 residues. Germline V lookup: CDR1 GTSNPN, CDR2 SVGIG (reference sequence). J gave up 8 bases and V 1 base, and 7 bases lay outside the gene matches.

The rearrangement uses TRBV28 and TRBJ2-1; 10 positions match TRBD1. Germline V CDR1 and CDR2: MDHEN, SYDVKM. The CDR3 covers 17 residues. V lost 5 bases, J lost 3 bases, and 10 bases stayed unmatched. CDR3 residues: CASSPPPGQGFYNEQFF. The CDR3 nucleotides read TGTGCCAGCAGTCCCCCCCCGGGACAGGGGTTCTACAATGAGCAGTTCTTC.

The chain employs TRBV6-5 and TRBJ1-3; TRBD1 matches at 9 bases. V lost 5 bases and J lost 4; bases outside the gene matches: 3. Germline CDR1 is MNHEY and CDR2 is SVGAGI. The CDR3 runs to 14 residues. CDR3 nucleotides: TGTGCCAGCAGTCCGACAGGGGGAGGAAACACCATATATTTT. This encodes CASSPTGGGNTIYF.

The chain couples TRBV30 to TRBJ1-1; no reliable D call. Germline CDR1 GTSNPN, CDR2 SVGIG (reference sequence). The CDR3 has 13 amino acids. Trimming shortened V by 0 bases and J by 1 base, and 6 bases separated the two germline ends. CDR3: CAWSVGRNTEAFF. The CDR3 DNA reads as TGTGCCTGGAGTGTGGGCAGGAACACTGAAGCTTTCTTT.

This chain links TRBV27 with TRBJ2-1, with D hard to call. Per the germline V gene, CDR1 is MNHEY and CDR2 is SMNVEV (reference sequence). The CDR3 is made up of 16 amino acids. V lost 3 bases, J lost 9 bases, and 21 bases lay in between. CDR3 DNA sequence: TGTGCCAGCAGTTTGCTGTCTATTGATGGTTTTTTTGAGCAGTTCTTC. As protein: CASSLLSIDGFFEQFF.

This clone was seen only a few times. Other nucleotide sequences from this sample produce the same CDR3. CDR3 protein: CAWTGGLNTEAFF. The CDR3 DNA reads TGTGCCTGGACAGGGGGACTGAACACTGAAGCTTTCTTT. V is TRBV30 and J is TRBJ1-1; 7 bases map to TRBD1. The germline V gene has CDR1 GTSNPN and CDR2 SVGIG (reference sequence). V lost 4 bases, J lost 0 bases, and 2 bases stayed unmatched. The CDR3 consists of 13 residues.

V is TRBV12-2 and J is TRBJ2-7; the table names TRBD1, a call not compared with the DNA. TRBV12-2 is annotated as a pseudogene. The CDR3 is 14 amino acids. As DNA, the CDR3 is TGTGCAAGTCGCCGGACAGGGGGGCCCTACGAGCAGTACTTC. This encodes CASRRTGGPYEQYF.

The chain joins TRBV9 to TRBJ2-1, with 9 bases matching TRBD2. Trimming took 0 bases from V and 6 from J; bases not matched to a gene: 4. CDR1 is SGDLS, CDR2 YYNGEE, per germline. This CDR3 contains 15 residues. For the CDR3, the DNA is TGTGCCAGCAGCGTAGGTGGTAGCGGGAGCAATGAGCAGTTCTTC. This translates into CASSVGGSGSNEQFF.